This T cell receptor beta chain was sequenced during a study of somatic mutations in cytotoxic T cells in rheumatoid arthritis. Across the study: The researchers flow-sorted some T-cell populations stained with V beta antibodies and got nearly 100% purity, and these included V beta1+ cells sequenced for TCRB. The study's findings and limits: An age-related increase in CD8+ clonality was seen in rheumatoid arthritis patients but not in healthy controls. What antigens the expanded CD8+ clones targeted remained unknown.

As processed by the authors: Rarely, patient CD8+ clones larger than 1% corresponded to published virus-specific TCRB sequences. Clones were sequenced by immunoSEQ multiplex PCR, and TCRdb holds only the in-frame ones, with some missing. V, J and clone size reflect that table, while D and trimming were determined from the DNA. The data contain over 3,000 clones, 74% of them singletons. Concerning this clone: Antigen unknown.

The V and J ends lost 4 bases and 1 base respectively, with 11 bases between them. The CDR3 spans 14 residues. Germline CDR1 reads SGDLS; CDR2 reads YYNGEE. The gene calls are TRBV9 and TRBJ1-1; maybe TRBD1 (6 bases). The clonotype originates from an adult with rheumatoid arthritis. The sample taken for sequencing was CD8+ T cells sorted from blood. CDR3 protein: CASSPLDRNTEAFF. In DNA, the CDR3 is TGTGCCAGCAGCCCCCTGGACAGGAACACTGAAGCTTTCTTT.